This is a list of T cell receptor beta chains from one sample in a study of T-cell reconstitution after alpha-beta-depleted transplantation in children. In TCRdb, the PCR reads were re-called with MiXCR into one record per CDR3 protein. The sample lists about 1,000,000 distinct CDR3 sequences, roughly 29% seen once, with 28% in the top ten. Specimen: PBMCs, mostly from graft donor cells, collected 360 days after TCRalphabeta/CD19-depleted stem cell transplant. The receptor set was obtained from a boy under three years old who had a stem cell transplant for SCID, so the T cells may come from the graft donor. Each CDR3 is given with its conserved first and last residue.

V	length	J	CDR3
TRBV7-8	17	TRBJ2-1	CASSLTRGLGSYNEQFF
TRBV5-1	16	TRBJ2-2	CASSLGTYLNTGELFF
TRBV9	15	TRBJ1-2	CASSVVTGQVYGYTF
TRBV10-3	12	TRBJ2-3	CAISGRSDTQYF
TRBV10-3	13	TRBJ1-2	CAISAGEYYGYTF
TRBV20-1	13	TRBJ1-5	CSAGGQRHQPQHF
TRBV20-1	16	TRBJ2-2	CSASSPGTGFPGELFF
TRBV5-1	16	TRBJ2-5	CASSRPSGGPQETQYF
TRBV5-1	12	TRBJ2-1	CASSNSYNEQFF
TRBV7-2	12	TRBJ2-7	CASSTVTYEQYF
TRBV15	16	TRBJ2-2	CATSRGTGANTGELFF
TRBV5-1	15	TRBJ1-1	CASSSGGGEDTEAFF
TRBV5-1	15	TRBJ1-2	CASRETGIANYGYTF
TRBV25-1	17	TRBJ2-1	CASSETGHTGSYNEQFF
TRBV12-3/TRBV12-4	14	TRBJ1-4	CASRETGVDEKLFF
TRBV5-5	17	TRBJ2-7	CASSFGGGGFFSYEQYF
TRBV15	18	TRBJ2-2	CATSRDSSGGPRTGELFF
TRBV6-2/TRBV6-3	15	TRBJ2-7	CASISAGGGSYEQYF
TRBV5-1	19	TRBJ2-1	CASSPRGPSGAAGYNEQFF
TRBV15	14	TRBJ2-7	CATSRQMGAYEQYF
TRBV6-1	15	TRBJ2-3	CASSPRISSTDTQYF
TRBV28	15	TRBJ2-2	CASSLAGGPAGELFF